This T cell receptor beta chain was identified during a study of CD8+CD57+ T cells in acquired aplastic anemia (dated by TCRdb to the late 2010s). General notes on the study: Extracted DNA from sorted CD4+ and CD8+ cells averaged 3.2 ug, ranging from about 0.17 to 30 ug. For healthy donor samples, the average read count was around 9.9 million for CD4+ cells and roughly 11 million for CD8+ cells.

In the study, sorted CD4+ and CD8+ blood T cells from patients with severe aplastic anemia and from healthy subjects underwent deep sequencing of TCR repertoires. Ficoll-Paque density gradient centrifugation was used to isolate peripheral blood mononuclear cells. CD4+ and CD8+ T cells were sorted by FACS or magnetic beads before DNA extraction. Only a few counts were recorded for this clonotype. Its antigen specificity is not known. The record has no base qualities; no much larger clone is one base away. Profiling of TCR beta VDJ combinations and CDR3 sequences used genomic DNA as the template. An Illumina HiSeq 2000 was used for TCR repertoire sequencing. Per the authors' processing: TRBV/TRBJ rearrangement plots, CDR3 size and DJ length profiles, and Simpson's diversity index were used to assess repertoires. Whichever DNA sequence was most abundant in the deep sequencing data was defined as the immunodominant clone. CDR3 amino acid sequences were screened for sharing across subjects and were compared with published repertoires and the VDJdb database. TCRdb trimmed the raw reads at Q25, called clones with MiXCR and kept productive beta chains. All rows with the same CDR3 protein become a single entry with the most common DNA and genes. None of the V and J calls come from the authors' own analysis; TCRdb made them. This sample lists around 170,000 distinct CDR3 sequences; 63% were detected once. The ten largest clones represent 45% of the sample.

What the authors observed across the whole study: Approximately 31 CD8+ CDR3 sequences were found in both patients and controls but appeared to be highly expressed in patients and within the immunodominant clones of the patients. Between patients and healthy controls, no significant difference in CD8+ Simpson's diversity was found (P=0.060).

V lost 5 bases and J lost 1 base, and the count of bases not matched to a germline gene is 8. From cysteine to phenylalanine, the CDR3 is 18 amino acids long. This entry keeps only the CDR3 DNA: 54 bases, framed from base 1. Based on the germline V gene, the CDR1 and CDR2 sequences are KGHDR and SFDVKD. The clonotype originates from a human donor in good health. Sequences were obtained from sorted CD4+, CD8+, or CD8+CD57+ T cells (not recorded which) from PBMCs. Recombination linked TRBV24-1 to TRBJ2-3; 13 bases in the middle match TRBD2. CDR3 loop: CATSATSGRARRTDTQYF. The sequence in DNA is TGTGCCACCAGTGCAACTAGCGGGAGGGCCAGGCGCACAGATACGCAGTATTTT.